This T cell receptor beta chain was captured in a study of metastatic and nonmetastatic thyroid tumors. Study background: The authors compared repertoires across blood and tumor or nodule tissue from malignant and benign thyroid patients.

Prior to thyroid surgery, none of the patients had received any treatment. Study-wide points: Patients with malignant thyroid tumors reportedly had significantly higher TCR beta diversity than those with benign nodules, in blood and tumor.

Per the original methods: Construction of a distant-metastasis classifier for papillary thyroid cancer relied on CDR3 differences across clinicopathological groups. TCRdb re-processed the PCR reads through MiXCR. The V and J calls follow TCRdb's processing rather than the paper's. The data show 46,000 or so clones, with roughly 15% seen just once and roughly 20% held by the top ten. In germline, CDR1 is MGHRA, CDR2 YSYEKL. V lost 0 bases, J lost 0 bases, and 12 bases lay in between. The CDR3 length is 18 residues. Concerning this clone itself: As yet, its antigen is unknown.

The specimen was blood. The sequence was collected from a female donor with papillary thyroid cancer or a benign thyroid nodule (not recorded which). Some clones in this sample may be carry-over from other donors' samples. The chain is built from TRBV4-1 and TRBJ2-6; D might be TRBD1 (6 bases). The CDR3, as DNA: TGCGCCAGCAGCCAAGACAGGGGTTTCCTCTCTGGGGCCAACGTCCTGACTTTC. This translates into CASSQDRGFLSGANVLTF.